This record concerns one T cell receptor beta chain sequence. Its antigen is still unknown. Base qualities were left out, and no much larger clone turns up one base away. From V the trimming removes 3 bases and from J it removes 3 bases, while the gene matches leave 14 bases of the junction unaccounted for. The CDR3 goes from the cysteine to the phenylalanine over 18 residues. The CDR3 DNA has 54 bases and is translated from base 1. CDR1 and CDR2 are drawn from the germline V gene (reference sequence): DFQATT, SNEGSKA. Library prep was done by 5' RACE. TCRdb lists the instrument as Illumina HiSeq 2500. The second PCR ran for roughly 7 to 11 cycles and used a J-beta primer mix along with a sample-barcoded 5' primer. A unique molecular identifier was introduced onto each TCR beta cDNA molecule by a template-switch 5' adaptor carrying 12 random nucleotides. Each sample yielded at least 2.5 million CDR3-containing paired-end reads. First-strand cDNA was synthesized from all RNA with the Mint cDNA synthesis kit, primed by a TRBC-specific oligonucleotide. Following uracil-DNA glycosylase treatment, a first 18-cycle PCR with universal primers M1SS and BC2_uni_R was performed on all cDNA. As for the authors' bioinformatics: Each sample was normalized by randomly selecting 1 million high-quality reads, each carrying a distinct molecular identifier. Instead of being binned into consensus sequences, reads with shared molecular identifiers were discarded. MiTCR, run with a Q25 quality threshold and the strictest error-elimination algorithm, handled CDR3 identification, clonotype clustering and error correction. A nonparametric unseen species model with Euler transformation was used to estimate lower-bound total TCR beta diversity. TCRdb trimmed the raw reads at Q25, called clones with MiXCR and kept productive beta chains. Every distinct CDR3 protein forms one entry, paired with its most common genes and DNA. The V and J calls come from TCRdb's annotation, not from the publication. In all, the sample holds more than 700,000 distinct CDR3 sequences, and around 45% of those were seen once. Together, the top ten hold approximately 18% of the sample.

The data were obtained in a study of blood T cells in healthy people across ages (dated by TCRdb to about 2015). Regarding the complete study: Template switching captured roughly one uniquely barcoded TCR beta cDNA molecule per two T cells in model experiments. To track age-related changes in TCR beta repertoire diversity, the study relied on deep sequencing normalized with unique cDNA molecular identifiers. The donors were split into four age groups: young (average about 15 years), middle-aged (39), aged (more than 55) and long-lived (approximately 80). To avoid experimental bias, donors of different ages were randomly spread across the sequencing lanes. Using the same blood draw, the study looked at two additional independent replicas of 1 million unique cDNA reads for two donors, one aged 18 to 30 and the other aged 80 or older. What the authors observed across the whole study: Bulk unsorted PBMC profiling prevented conclusive comparison of naive and antigen-experienced compartments. Observed TCR beta diversity correlated strongly with the percentage of naive T cells measured by flow cytometry. As age increased, observed TCR beta diversity per million T cells dropped in a roughly linear way, and a significant reduction was already evident by age about 40. The long-lived group showed more naive CD4+ T cells, fewer expanded clones and increased TCR diversity than the aged group, suggesting age selection. Total diversity estimates from one million sequenced T cells were considered lower bounds and underestimates. The CMV infection status of donors was not known, potentially confounding age-related changes in expanded clonotypes.

Systemically healthy Caucasian individuals from Russia, 39 in total and aged about 6 to 100 years, were included as donors. Approximately 9.3 milliliters of peripheral blood were drawn from each donor into EDTA-treated Vacutainer tubes. Ficoll-Paque density-gradient centrifugation was used to isolate PBMCs, with at least 6 million obtained per sample. Total RNA, at least 5 micrograms per sample, was extracted from PBMCs with Trizol reagent. Naive CD45RAhigh/CD27high T cell percentages were measured by flow cytometry on a PBMC aliquot from every donor. Sequenced material: blood. The clonotype originates from a man aged 80 or over in good health. The chain is encoded by TRBV20-1 joined to TRBJ2-2, and 9 bases in between align with TRBD2. The nucleotides are TGCAGTGCTAGGAGGGAGCGGCTAGCGGGATTTTACACCGGGGAGCTGTTTTTT. Its amino acids are CSARRERLAGFYTGELFF.